This TCR beta chain was obtained from a study of T cell responses to AZD1222 COVID-19 vaccine (dated by TCRdb to the early 2020s). With regard to the full study: Because spike-specific TCR depth and breadth did not differ between the two schedules, AZD1222 recipients who got a second dose at roughly 4 weeks were pooled with those who got a second dose at roughly 12 weeks. Trial participants were enrolled by age into 18-55, 56-69 and 70-plus year subgroups, with approximately 160, 26 and 62 TCR-sequenced participants respectively. A total of more than 230 trial participants underwent TCR sequencing, of whom about 210 received two doses of AZD1222 and some 26 received two doses of the MenACWY control vaccine.

Worth noting for this clone: No antigen is known for it. No base quality values were provided; no much bigger clone lies one nucleotide off.

Overall results and qualifications from the work: CD4 TCRs associated with the vaccine covered the entire spike protein, and the dominant responses were in regions 160-218 and 743-854. Most participants were white British and females outnumbered males, and the authors suggested that clonal diversity may have been underestimated. Because no day 14 peak-response samples were available, the repertoires could be characterized only after the peak T cell response. After two AZD1222 doses, both the breadth and the depth of spike-specific TCRs were significantly higher than at day 0 and than in MenACWY recipients. Nearly half of unique spike-specific TCRs reportedly recognized epitopes outside regions mutated in the B.1.351 and B.1.1.7 variants. Conclusions about previously exposed vaccinees are limited, since just a handful of AZD1222 recipients were seropositive for SARS-CoV-2 at baseline. The 56-69-year group was small, and its depth increase did not reach significance, likely because of low power.

Compared with germline, V lacks 5 bases and J lacks 4 bases; bases without a gene match: 9. Reading the germline V gene (reference sequence) gives CDR1 LGHDT and CDR2 YNNKEL. The CDR3 spans 16 residues, from the cysteine through the phenylalanine. Left in the record is the CDR3 DNA by itself, 48 bases read in frame from the first base. The intended sense of this specimen's time point label: baseline before first vaccination. Vaccinee samples were obtained from the UK trials COV001 and COV002, which included a single-blind randomized controlled phase 2/3 trial of AZD1222 (ChAdOx1 nCoV-19) in healthy adults. Trial participant PBMC samples were collected at day 0 and day 28 after the second dose for TCRbeta chain sequencing. The CDR3 regions of human TCRbeta chains were analyzed by immunosequencing. Concerning the study's data processing: Repertoire TCRs were checked for matches against a reference library of SARS-CoV-2-specific TCRs that had been generated using the MIRA antigen-specificity platform. Breadth was defined as the fraction of unique TCRs that were SARS-CoV-2-associated, and depth was defined as the fraction of total T cells that were SARS-CoV-2-associated. Using the MIRA data, every spike-specific TCR was mapped to the spike region that the TCR reacted to and assigned to either a CD4 or a CD8 class. Log10-transformed breadth and depth values were compared by one-way ANOVA with Sidak's multiple comparisons tests. TCRdb holds this immuneACCESS table with in-frame rearrangements only. Some clones are missing; in checked studies, unresolved V genes explain under half, and the rest has no known cause. That table is the source of V, J and clone size, and D and trimming were worked out from the DNA. The sample table shows roughly 130,000 clones, and 90% to 95% are seen once. The top ten clones comprise approximately 3% of the sample.

This chain is built from TRBV3-1 (or the pseudogene TRBV3-2) and TRBJ2-2; 8 bases in the middle match TRBD2. The specimen was peripheral blood, collected on day 0 of AZD1222 vaccination. The clonotype originates from an adult in good health. The sequence in DNA is TGTGCCAGCAGCGCTTCAAGCGGGAGTTTCACCGGGGAGCTGTTTTTT. Its protein product is CASSASSGSFTGELFF.